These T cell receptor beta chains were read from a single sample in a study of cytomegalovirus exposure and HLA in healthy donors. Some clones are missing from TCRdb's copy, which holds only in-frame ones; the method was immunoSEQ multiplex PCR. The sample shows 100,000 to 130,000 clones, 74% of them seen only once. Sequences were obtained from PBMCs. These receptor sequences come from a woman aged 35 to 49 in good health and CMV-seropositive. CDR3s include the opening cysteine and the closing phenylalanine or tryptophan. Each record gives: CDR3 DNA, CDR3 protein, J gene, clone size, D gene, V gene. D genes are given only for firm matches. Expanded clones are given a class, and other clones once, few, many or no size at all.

DNA: TGTGCCAGCAGTTACTACGGAGGGAGTGGGTCTGAAGCTTTCTTT
CDR3: CASSYYGGSGSEAFF
J: TRBJ1-1
size: NA
D: NA
V: TRBV6-5

DNA: TGTGCCAGCAGCTACCCGGGTAACTATGGCTACACCTTC
CDR3: CASSYPGNYGYTF
J: TRBJ1-2
size: NA
D: NA
V: TRBV5-4

DNA: TGTGCCAGTAGCTACGGAGGGAACACTGAAGCTTTCTTT
CDR3: CASSYGGNTEAFF
J: TRBJ1-1
size: NA
D: NA
V: TRBV19

DNA: TGTGCCAGCTCACCTTGGACAGGTCTGTATGGCTACACCTTC
CDR3: CASSPWTGLYGYTF
J: TRBJ1-2
size: NA
D: TRBD1
V: TRBV18

DNA: TGTGCCTGGAGTACTATAAGTTCTAACTATGGCTACCCCTTC
CDR3: CAWSTISSNYGYPF
J: TRBJ1-2
size: NA
D: NA
V: TRBV30

DNA: TGTGCCAGCAGCCTGGAGACAGGGGAATATGAAAAACTGTTTTTT
CDR3: CASSLETGEYEKLFF
J: TRBJ1-4
size: NA
D: TRBD1
V: TRBV5-4

DNA: TGCAGCGCGGGGGGTCGGAGCAGCACAGATACGCAGTATTTT
CDR3: CSAGGRSSTDTQYF
J: TRBJ2-3
size: NA
D: TRBD2
V: TRBV29-1

DNA: TGTGCCAGCAGGGAACAGGGCCAGTCTTCACCCCTCCACTTT
CDR3: CASREQGQSSPLHF
J: TRBJ1-6
size: NA
D: NA
V: TRBV2

DNA: TGTGCCAGCAGCTTAGGTTTCCAGGCAACTGAAGCTTTCTTT
CDR3: CASSLGFQATEAFF
J: TRBJ1-1
size: NA
D: NA
V: TRBV11-3

DNA: TGTGCCAGCAGACGAACAGGGTATGGTCAGCCCCAGCATTTT
CDR3: CASRRTGYGQPQHF
J: TRBJ1-5
size: NA
D: NA
V: TRBV27

DNA: TGTGCCATCAGTACAGGGTATAATGAGCAGTTCTTC
CDR3: CAISTGYNEQFF
J: TRBJ2-1
size: NA
D: NA
V: TRBV10-3

DNA: TGTGCCAGCAGATACAGGGGGCAGAACACTGAAGCTTTCTTT
CDR3: CASRYRGQNTEAFF
J: TRBJ1-1
size: few
D: TRBD1
V: TRBV2

DNA: TGCGCCAGCAGCTTGGCGGGACAGCCACCCGGGGCCCAGTACTTC
CDR3: CASSLAGQPPGAQYF
J: TRBJ2-5
size: NA
D: TRBD1
V: TRBV5-1

DNA: TGTGCCAGCAGCGGAGGTGGACAGGGGAAAAACATTCAGTACTTC
CDR3: CASSGGGQGKNIQYF
J: TRBJ2-4
size: once
D: TRBD1
V: TRBV5-4

DNA: TGCAGCGGCATCGACAGGGTGAACACTGAAGCTTTCTTT
CDR3: CSGIDRVNTEAFF
J: TRBJ1-1
size: NA
D: TRBD1
V: TRBV29-1

DNA: TGCGCCAGCAGCCCTCGGACAGCTAATGAAAAACTGTTTTTT
CDR3: CASSPRTANEKLFF
J: TRBJ1-4
size: NA
D: NA
V: TRBV4-1

DNA: TGTGCCAGCAGCTTAGCAGGGGTATCAGGGAACACTGAAGCTTTCTTT
CDR3: CASSLAGVSGNTEAFF
J: TRBJ1-1
size: NA
D: NA
V: TRBV7-2

DNA: TGTGCCAGCCACAAGCGACAGGGGGCCGGGGAGCTGTTTTTT
CDR3: CASHKRQGAGELFF
J: TRBJ2-2
size: NA
D: TRBD1
V: TRBV6-1

DNA: TGTGCCTGGAGTGTTGGCGGGGTAACCTACGAGCAGTACTTC
CDR3: CAWSVGGVTYEQYF
J: TRBJ2-7
size: once
D: NA
V: TRBV30

DNA: TGCGCCAGCAGCCAGGGACAGGTCGAGGGTAAACTGTTTTTT
CDR3: CASSQGQVEGKLFF
J: TRBJ1-4
size: NA
D: TRBD1
V: TRBV5-1

DNA: TGTGCCAGCAGTCGGCAGCCCCAGCATTTT
CDR3: CASSRQPQHF
J: TRBJ1-5
size: NA
D: NA
V: TRBV6-1

DNA: TGCAGCGCCCTCTCGGGTTACACCATATATTTT
CDR3: CSALSGYTIYF
J: TRBJ1-3
size: NA
D: NA
V: TRBV29-1

DNA: TGTGCCACCAGCAGACAGGGGTTAGGGGGCACTGAAGCTTTCTTT
CDR3: CATSRQGLGGTEAFF
J: TRBJ1-1
size: NA
D: NA
V: TRBV15

DNA: TGTGCCAGCAGCCTTTATGTAAGGGGATCGACCTACGAGCAGTACTTC
CDR3: CASSLYVRGSTYEQYF
J: TRBJ2-7
size: few
D: NA
V: TRBV11-1

DNA: TGTGCCAGCAGCAAGGACAGGGACCAGCCCCAGCATTTT
CDR3: CASSKDRDQPQHF
J: TRBJ1-5
size: NA
D: TRBD1
V: TRBV7-3

DNA: TGTGCCAGAAGGCGGACTCGACTGAACACTGAAGCTTTCTTT
CDR3: CARRRTRLNTEAFF
J: TRBJ1-1
size: NA
D: NA
V: TRBV5-3

DNA: TGTGCCAGCAGTGCCACGACAGGGCGGTATGGCTACACCTTC
CDR3: CASSATTGRYGYTF
J: TRBJ1-2
size: NA
D: TRBD1
V: TRBV6-1

DNA: TGCGCCAGCAGCCGGATAGACAGTGGTGGGTTGGATGAGCAGTTCTTC
CDR3: CASSRIDSGGLDEQFF
J: TRBJ2-1
size: NA
D: NA
V: TRBV5-1

DNA: TGTGCCAGCAGTTACTCTCAAGGACAGCCCTCCTACGAGCAGTACTTC
CDR3: CASSYSQGQPSYEQYF
J: TRBJ2-7
size: NA
D: NA
V: TRBV6-5

DNA: TGTGCCTGGAGTGCCCGGGACAGGGGATTGGGTGGCTACACCTTC
CDR3: CAWSARDRGLGGYTF
J: TRBJ1-2
size: NA
D: TRBD1
V: TRBV30

DNA: TGTGCCAGCACATTCGGCACAGCTAACTATGGCTACACCTTC
CDR3: CASTFGTANYGYTF
J: TRBJ1-2
size: NA
D: NA
V: TRBV6-1

DNA: TGCGCCAGCAGCTATCTAGGGGAAACGGACACCGGGGAGCTGTTTTTT
CDR3: CASSYLGETDTGELFF
J: TRBJ2-2
size: NA
D: NA
V: TRBV5-1

DNA: TGTGCCAGCAGCTCACTAGCGGGGGGGCCGGATACGCAGTATTTT
CDR3: CASSSLAGGPDTQYF
J: TRBJ2-3
size: NA
D: TRBD2
V: TRBV4-2

DNA: TGTGCCAGCAGCTTAGTTTCCAGAAGCACAGATACGCAGTATTTT
CDR3: CASSLVSRSTDTQYF
J: TRBJ2-3
size: NA
D: NA
V: TRBV7-2

DNA: TGTGCCAGCAGAAGAGGTAGGGACAGGGGTTCTGGGGCCAACGTCCTGACTTTC
CDR3: CASRRGRDRGSGANVLTF
J: TRBJ2-6
size: NA
D: TRBD1
V: TRBV7-9

DNA: TGTGCCAGCAGCTTAGAATCCAGATCACCCCTCCACTTT
CDR3: CASSLESRSPLHF
J: TRBJ1-6
size: few
D: NA
V: TRBV7-2

DNA: TGTGCCAGTAGTATAGGGACAGCAACTAATGAAAAACTGTTTTTT
CDR3: CASSIGTATNEKLFF
J: TRBJ1-4
size: NA
D: NA
V: TRBV19

DNA: TGTGCCAGCAGCTTAGCGGGGGGACTAGCAAGCTACAATGAGCAGTTCTTC
CDR3: CASSLAGGLASYNEQFF
J: TRBJ2-1
size: NA
D: TRBD2
V: TRBV7-9

DNA: TGTGCCAGCAAGCTGTCAGGGGAGGAGACCCAGTACTTC
CDR3: CASKLSGEETQYF
J: TRBJ2-5
size: few
D: NA
V: TRBV6-5

DNA: TGTGCCAGCGAGACTAGCGGGGGGGCGGGAGAGACCCAGTACTTC
CDR3: CASETSGGAGETQYF
J: TRBJ2-5
size: many
D: TRBD2
V: TRBV6-1

DNA: TGTGCCAGCAGCCAAGATTTGCCGATGGGTGGACAGGGCTATGGCTACACCTTC
CDR3: CASSQDLPMGGQGYGYTF
J: TRBJ1-2
size: once
D: TRBD1
V: TRBV4-2

DNA: TGTGCCAGCAGAGGACAGTTTGACGCGCAGTTCTTC
CDR3: CASRGQFDAQFF
J: TRBJ2-1
size: once
D: NA
V: TRBV6-5

DNA: TGCAGCGTTGGGGGACAGGGAATGGGTCCAGATACGCAGTATTTT
CDR3: CSVGGQGMGPDTQYF
J: TRBJ2-3
size: NA
D: TRBD1
V: TRBV29-1

DNA: TGTGCCAGTAGTCTATACAGGGTCGAAAACTATGGCTACACCTTC
CDR3: CASSLYRVENYGYTF
J: TRBJ1-2
size: NA
D: NA
V: TRBV19

DNA: TGTGCCAGCAGCCCAAACCGGGACAGCCTTCGTCAGACCCAGTACTTC
CDR3: CASSPNRDSLRQTQYF
J: TRBJ2-5
size: NA
D: TRBD1
V: TRBV7-2

DNA: TGTGCCAGCAGCTCAGGGAAACGAACTGAAGCTTTCTTT
CDR3: CASSSGKRTEAFF
J: TRBJ1-1
size: NA
D: NA
V: TRBV7-6

DNA: TGTGCCTGGAACAGAGATAGCAATCAGCCCCAGCATTTT
CDR3: CAWNRDSNQPQHF
J: TRBJ1-5
size: NA
D: NA
V: TRBV30

DNA: TGTGCCAGCAGCTTCACATCCCCAGACTACACCTTC
CDR3: CASSFTSPDYTF
J: TRBJ1-2
size: NA
D: NA
V: TRBV7-9

DNA: TGTGCCAGCAGCGTGGGACTAGCGGGGAGACAAGAGACCCAGTACTTC
CDR3: CASSVGLAGRQETQYF
J: TRBJ2-5
size: NA
D: TRBD2
V: TRBV9

DNA: TGTGCCAGCAGCTTAACTAGGGGGTTGGTTAGTTCACCCCTCCACTTT
CDR3: CASSLTRGLVSSPLHF
J: TRBJ1-6
size: NA
D: NA
V: TRBV7-3

DNA: TGTGCCAGCAATCCCGACAGGAACACTGAAGCTTTCTTT
CDR3: CASNPDRNTEAFF
J: TRBJ1-1
size: NA
D: NA
V: TRBV2

DNA: TGTGCCAGCAGTTACTCTGGGGCGCGCAATCAGCCCCAGCATTTT
CDR3: CASSYSGARNQPQHF
J: TRBJ1-5
size: NA
D: NA
V: TRBV6-5

DNA: TGTGCCTGGAGTAAAGGGGTACAAGAGACCCAGTACTTC
CDR3: CAWSKGVQETQYF
J: TRBJ2-5
size: NA
D: NA
V: TRBV30

DNA: TGCAGCGTCGGAGGGTTAGGATCCGAGCAGTACTTC
CDR3: CSVGGLGSEQYF
J: TRBJ2-7
size: NA
D: NA
V: TRBV29-1

DNA: TGTGCCTGCCAAATGGCCGGCGCGGTCAGCACAGATACGCAGTATTTT
CDR3: CACQMAGAVSTDTQYF
J: TRBJ2-3
size: NA
D: NA
V: TRBV30

DNA: TGTGCCAGCAGTGAATATGCGGGAACCGGGGAGCTGTTTTTT
CDR3: CASSEYAGTGELFF
J: TRBJ2-2
size: NA
D: NA
V: TRBV25-1

DNA: TGCGCCAGCAGCCCGACAGGTTGGGGGAATGAGCAGTTCTTC
CDR3: CASSPTGWGNEQFF
J: TRBJ2-1
size: NA
D: NA
V: TRBV5-1

DNA: TGTGCCAGCAGCCCTGGACTCGGGCCGGGAAACACCATATATTTT
CDR3: CASSPGLGPGNTIYF
J: TRBJ1-3
size: NA
D: NA
V: TRBV9

DNA: TGTGCCTCCTCTCCGCGGACAACGTACACCGGGGAGCTGTTTTTT
CDR3: CASSPRTTYTGELFF
J: TRBJ2-2
size: few
D: NA
V: TRBV30

DNA: TGTGCCAGCAGCTCAGTAGCGAACACTGAAGCTTTCTTT
CDR3: CASSSVANTEAFF
J: TRBJ1-1
size: NA
D: NA
V: TRBV25-1